The 20 T cell receptor beta chains in this list originate from one sample, sequenced in a study of blood T cell repertoires in COVID-19. Some clones are missing from TCRdb's copy, which holds only in-frame ones; the method was immunoSEQ multiplex PCR. The sample consists of some 29,000 clones, roughly 80% of them appearing once. The specimen was peripheral blood. These receptors originate from a woman in her 70s with acute or convalescent COVID-19.

The chain has TRBV19 and TRBJ2-2, with 10 bases lining up with TRBD1. V lost 5 bases and J lost 4; bases outside the gene matches: 10. Germline V gene lookup returns CDR1 LNHDA and CDR2 SQIVND (reference sequence). The CDR3 covers 17 residues. DNA of the CDR3: TGTGCCAGTAGTCGGGACAGGGGCAGGTTGAGCACCGGGGAGCTGTTTTTT. It encodes CASSRDRGRLSTGELFF.

J is TRBJ2-7 and V is TRBV6-2 or TRBV6-3, with D hard to call. The V gene lost 6 bases and the J gene lost 2 bases, with 11 bases spanning the gap. CDR3 size: 13 residues. The germline gives CDR1 MNHEY, CDR2 SVGEGT. The chain's CDR3 is CASSPGPTYEQYF. CDR3 nucleotide sequence: TGTGCCAGCAGCCCCGGTCCAACCTACGAGCAGTACTTC.

The chain couples TRBV7-8 to TRBJ2-7, with 8 bases that match TRBD1. Germline V gene lookup returns CDR1 SGHVS and CDR2 FQNEAQ. This CDR3 spans 15 amino acids. V trimming: 5 bases; J trimming: 2 bases; junction bases outside the gene matches: 8. This CDR3 reads CASSRGTGAPYEQYF. CDR3 in DNA: TGTGCCAGCAGCAGGGGGACAGGCGCTCCCTACGAGCAGTACTTC.

V is TRBV7-9 and J is TRBJ2-5; 8 positions agree with TRBD1. Per the germline V gene, CDR1 is SEHNR and CDR2 is FQNEAQ (reference sequence). Unmatched junction bases numbered 12, after V lost 5 bases and J lost 7 bases. This CDR3 region has 15 residues. Here the CDR3 reads CASSPQRQGMVTQYF. The DNA for the CDR3 is TGTGCCAGCAGCCCCCAAAGACAGGGGATGGTGACCCAGTACTTC.

The sample holds one count of this clone. V gene TRBV27 combines with J gene TRBJ2-1; 8 bases agree with TRBD2. This CDR3 contains 14 residues. Germline V gives CDR1 MNHEY, CDR2 SMNVEV (reference sequence). J gave up 5 bases and V 5 bases, and 5 bases lay outside the gene matches. CDR3 bases: TGTGCCAGCAGTATCCGGGAGGGCCACAATGAGCAGTTCTTC. This sequence encodes CASSIREGHNEQFF.

The chain recombines TRBV19 with TRBJ2-1, with 10 bases lining up with TRBD2. The germline V gene encodes CDR1 LNHDA and CDR2 SQIVND (reference sequence). The CDR3 runs 20 residues. With V trimmed by 3 bases and J by 3 bases, 17 bases remained unmatched. The CDR3 loop is CASSIVNGPFTSGDYNEQFF. The CDR3 DNA reads as TGTGCCAGTAGTATCGTAAATGGCCCTTTCACTAGCGGGGACTACAATGAGCAGTTCTTC.

This chain joins TRBV9 and TRBJ2-1; TRBD2 aligns across 10 bases. V was clipped by 0 bases and J by 0 bases; unmatched bases: 6. Germline CDR1 reads SGDLS; CDR2 reads YYNGEE. This CDR3 is 18 amino acids long. The CDR3 sequence is CASSVDPAGGTSYNEQFF. The CDR3 nucleotides are TGTGCCAGCAGCGTAGACCCAGCGGGAGGGACCTCCTACAATGAGCAGTTCTTC.

The rearrangement uses TRBV6-6 and TRBJ1-1; D is possibly TRBD1 (5 bases). Deletions cut 4 bases from V and 2 bases from J, with 17 bases between. CDR1 and CDR2 (germline): MNHNY, SVGAGI (reference sequence). This CDR3 region has 16 residues. CDR3 in amino acids: CASSLTPRVPNTEAFF. CDR3 nucleotides: TGTGCCAGCAGTTTGACACCCAGGGTTCCTAACACTGAAGCTTTCTTT.

J is TRBJ1-1 and V is TRBV5-6, with 7 bases identical to TRBD1. CDR1 is SGHDT, CDR2 YYEEEE, per germline. The CDR3 is 17 residues long. V lost 3 bases to trimming and J lost 6 bases; unmatched junction nucleotides: 17. Here the CDR3 DNA reads TGTGCCAGCAGCTCGTCTTGGGGTCGAGGGGGCGGGGCTGAAGCTTTCTTT. Its protein product is CASSSSWGRGGGAEAFF.

V is TRBV5-1 and J is TRBJ1-2; D is ambiguous. Trimming left V 0 bases short and J 6 bases short, with 9 bases between. This CDR3 has 13 residues. Germline V gene sequence: CDR1 SGHRS, CDR2 YFSETQ. This chain's CDR3 is CASSLAGWDGYTF. In DNA, the CDR3 is TGCGCCAGCAGCTTGGCGGGTTGGGATGGCTACACCTTC.

The chain has TRBV2 and TRBJ2-7; 7 bases match TRBD1. Germline V gives CDR1 SNHLY, CDR2 FYNNEI. This CDR3 has 14 amino acids. Losses at the gene ends were 3 bases for V and 2 bases for J; bases not matched to a gene: 4. CDR3 nucleotide sequence: TGTGCCAGCAGTGACGACAGGGTACCCTACGAGCAGTACTTC. This encodes CASSDDRVPYEQYF.

This chain joins TRBV5-6 and TRBJ2-2; tentative D call: TRBD1 (5 bases). Germline loops: CDR1 SGHDT, CDR2 YYEEEE. V lost 0 bases, J lost 4 bases, and 16 bases lay in between. The CDR3 spans 17 residues. CDR3 sequence: CASSLEAGRAVTGELFF. CDR3 bases: TGTGCCAGCAGCTTGGAGGCCGGCAGGGCGGTCACCGGGGAGCTGTTTTTT.

CDR3 sequence (DNA): TGTGCCAGCTCACCACGCCGGGACAGACCTGAGACCCAGTACTTC. It encodes CASSPRRDRPETQYF. The chain is built from TRBV18 and TRBJ2-5; 7 bases line up with TRBD1. V dropped 1 base and J dropped 5; count of bases not matched to a gene: 7. This CDR3 is built from 15 residues. CDR1 is KGHSH and CDR2 is LQKENI in the germline V gene.

This clone was observed a handful of times. The chain combines TRBV6-6 with TRBJ1-1, with a weak D call TRBD1 (6 bases). V was clipped by 7 bases and J by 11 bases, with 26 bases between them. Per the germline V gene, CDR1 is MNHNY and CDR2 is SVGAGI (reference sequence). This CDR3 has 15 residues. The CDR3 spells CASNTAGGAKRGAFF. CDR3 DNA: TGTGCCAGCAATACGGCTGGGGGGGCAAAGAGGGGTGCTTTCTTT.

In this sample, this clone turned up a few times. The rearrangement links TRBV6-6 to TRBJ2-1, with D possibly being TRBD1 (6 bases). The germline CDR1 and CDR2 sequences are MNHNY and SVGAGI (reference sequence). The CDR3 consists of 16 residues. V shed 0 bases and J shed 2 bases, with 11 bases lying between them. CDR3 sequence: CASSYSTGYPYNEQFF. The CDR3 DNA follows: TGTGCCAGCAGTTACTCGACAGGTTACCCCTACAATGAGCAGTTCTTC.

This chain joins TRBV9 and TRBJ2-1, with D uncertain. This CDR3 region has 15 residues. Trimming cost V 0 bases and J 1 base, with 8 bases left between them. Per germline, CDR1 SGDLS and CDR2 YYNGEE. The CDR3 region has the DNA TGTGCCAGCAGCGTAGAGCGTTGGTCCTACAATGAGCAGTTCTTC. This gives the protein CASSVERWSYNEQFF. The complete variable domain, with remaining parts taken from reference TRBV9 and TRBJ2-1, reads DSGVTQTPKHLITATGQRVTLRCSPRSGDLSVYWYQQSLDQGLQFLIQYYNGEERAKGNILERFSAQQFPDLHSELNLSSLELGDSALYFCASSVERWSYNEQFFGPGTRLTVL.

This clone was detected a few times. This rearrangement joins TRBV18 to TRBJ2-2; a possible D gene is TRBD2 (6 bases). This CDR3 has 16 amino acids. From germline, CDR1 is KGHSH and CDR2 LQKENI. The V end was cut by 0 bases, the J end by 2 bases, with 10 bases between. DNA for the CDR3: TGTGCCAGCTCACCACCGTCCGGGGGAAACACCGGGGAGCTGTTTTTT. Its translation: CASSPPSGGNTGELFF.

The chain has TRBV10-3 and TRBJ1-1; TRBD1 is a possible D gene (5 bases). Germline CDR1 and CDR2: ENHRY and SYGVKD. V was shortened by 7 bases and J by 4 bases, with 19 bases between the two germline ends. The CDR3 contains 15 residues. CDR3 in DNA: TGTGCCATCACCATGGAGCAGGGAACCTCCACTGAAGCTTTCTTT. This translates into CAITMEQGTSTEAFF.

The chain employs TRBV9 and TRBJ2-5; D might be TRBD2 (5 bases). V lost 1 base to trimming and J lost 4 bases, with 8 bases between them. Germline CDR1 SGDLS, CDR2 YYNGEE. The CDR3 is 13 amino acids. The CDR3 DNA is TGTGCCAGCAGCGTAACGGGGAGAGAGACCCAGTACTTC. Protein: CASSVTGRETQYF.

J is TRBJ2-7 and V is TRBV6-2 or TRBV6-3; 8 nucleotides match TRBD2. Looked up from germline, CDR1 is MNHEY and CDR2 is SVGEGT. Losses at the gene ends were 6 bases for V and 12 bases for J; bases not matched to a gene: 10. CDR3 length equals 12 residues. The CDR3 region has the DNA TGTGCCAGCAGCCCCATAGCGGGAAAGGGGTACTTC. This sequence encodes CASSPIAGKGYF.